These 3 T cell receptor beta chains share one sample of origin, sequenced in a study of beta chain features in type 1 diabetes. Expressed TCRB transcripts were sequenced after all isolated RNA was converted to cDNA. Produced via immunoSEQ multiplex PCR; TCRdb's table is partial and in-frame only. Of 140,000 to 150,000 clones listed, around 51% are singletons. Sequencing input: Tregs from blood. These receptors all stem from a man aged 18 to 29 in good health.

The chain is built from TRBV10-3 and TRBJ1-5; a weak D match, TRBD1 (6 bases). Trimming stripped 6 bases from V and 5 bases from J, with 14 bases between. This CDR3 comprises 14 residues. From germline, CDR1 is ENHRY and CDR2 SYGVKD. CDR3 region: CAIRETGRDQPQHF. Written as DNA, the CDR3 is TGTGCCATCAGGGAAACAGGGCGTGATCAGCCCCAGCATTTT.

This chain connects TRBV5-4 to TRBJ2-1, with 14 bases identical to TRBD2. The J segment lost 7 bases and the V segment lost 5 bases, leaving 5 bases of the junction unmatched. Per the germline V gene, CDR1 is SGHNT and CDR2 is YYREEE (reference sequence). This CDR3 has 15 amino acids. The DNA for the CDR3 is TGTGCCAGCAGAGGGGGACTAGCGGGAGAAAATGAGCAGTTCTTC. Amino acid sequence: CASRGGLAGENEQFF.

In this sample, this clone turned up once. V is TRBV25-1 and J is TRBJ2-5, with 10 bases matching TRBD1. The ends lost 8 bases at V and 5 bases at J; junction bases unmatched: 14. The CDR3 is made up of 16 amino acids. Per germline, CDR1 MGHDK and CDR2 SYGVNS. The CDR3 sequence is CASSRSTGGVRETQYF. CDR3 nucleotide sequence: TGTGCCAGCTCCCGCTCGACAGGGGGCGTGAGGGAGACCCAGTACTTC.